A selection of T cell receptor beta chains follows, all from one sample in a study of CD8+ T cells in alopecia areata. This table comes from immunoSEQ multiplex PCR, and its TCRdb copy is limited to in-frame clones, with some not included. The table shows hundreds of thousands of clones, with under 80% occurring only once. The sample in question was CD4+ T cells sorted from blood, obtained at week 0. All receptors come from a human donor with alopecia areata. Each CDR3 is given with its conserved first and last residue. The D gene is left open where the match is weak. Rows may omit the clone size; those that give it use once, few, many or a size class.

TGTGCCTGGAGTGTAAGTGGAAACACCATATATTTT CAWSVSGNTIYF - TRBJ1-3 TRBV30 -
TGCAGCGCTAAAATAGGGAGTACTGGGAACACTGAAGCTTTCTTT CSAKIGSTGNTEAFF - TRBJ1-1 TRBV29-1 few
TGCGCCAGCAGTGAGTTAACAGGTAGCAATCAGCCCCAGCATTTT CASSELTGSNQPQHF - TRBJ1-5 TRBV10-2 -
TGTGCCAGCAGCCGTGGACAACCCTATGGCTACACCTTC CASSRGQPYGYTF - TRBJ1-2 TRBV13 few
TGTGCCTGGAGCGTCGGGACAGGAACTGAAAAACTGTTTTTT CAWSVGTGTEKLFF TRBD1 TRBJ1-4 TRBV30 -
TGCGCCAGCAGCTTCGCAGGGGGCGGCACTGAAGCTTTCTTT CASSFAGGGTEAFF TRBD1 TRBJ1-1 TRBV5-1 -
TGTGCCAGCAGTGACGTGGGGACAGCGTACAATCAGCCCCAGCATTTT CASSDVGTAYNQPQHF TRBD1 TRBJ1-5 TRBV2 few
TGTGCCAGCAGTTACTCCGGGACAGGGTCCCACGAGCAGTACTTC CASSYSGTGSHEQYF TRBD1 TRBJ2-7 TRBV6-5 -
TGTGCCAGCAGGGAGGGACATACCAGAAATAATTCACCCCTCCACTTT CASREGHTRNNSPLHF - TRBJ1-6 TRBV6-6 -
TGTGCCAGCAGCGTAGGTCTAGCGGGGGTCCACGAGCAGTACTTC CASSVGLAGVHEQYF TRBD2 TRBJ2-7 TRBV9 -
TGCGCCAGCAGCCAAGATACAGGGGAGGATCAGCCCCAGCATTTT CASSQDTGEDQPQHF TRBD1 TRBJ1-5 TRBV4-3 -
TGTGCCAGCAGCTTAAGGGGAAACACCGGGGAGCCGTTTTTT CASSLRGNTGEPFF - TRBJ2-2 TRBV11-1 -
TGTGCCAGCAGCTCCACAGATACGCAGTATTTT CASSSTDTQYF - TRBJ2-3 TRBV7-9 few
TGTGCCAGCAGCTTAGGCGGGGGGCCCGACGAGCAGTACTTC CASSLGGGPDEQYF TRBD2 TRBJ2-7 TRBV7-2 -
TGCGCCAGCAGCCCCGGACAGGGAACTAATGAAAAACTGTTTTTT CASSPGQGTNEKLFF TRBD1 TRBJ1-4 TRBV4-3 -
TGTGCCTGGAGCTTGGGACTGACCTCCTACGAGCAGTACTTC CAWSLGLTSYEQYF - TRBJ2-7 TRBV30 few
TGCGCCAGCAGCTTGGGTACAGGGGGCCTGGAGCAGTACTTC CASSLGTGGLEQYF TRBD1 TRBJ2-7 TRBV5-1 -
TGTGCCAGCAGCTTAGTACCGGGGGCTGGTGAAAAACTGTTTTTT CASSLVPGAGEKLFF - TRBJ1-4 TRBV7-6 -
TGTGCCAGCAGCGTAGACGGGAGATCCTACGAGCAGTACTTC CASSVDGRSYEQYF - TRBJ2-7 TRBV9 -
TGTGCCTGGAGCCTCGGATTGAGCTCCTACAATGAGCAGTTCTTC CAWSLGLSSYNEQFF - TRBJ2-1 TRBV30 -
TGTGCCAGCAGTGGCAAAGGGACAGCGGCCAAAAACATTCAGTACTTC CASSGKGTAAKNIQYF TRBD1 TRBJ2-4 TRBV25-1 -